These T cell receptor beta chains were read from a single sample in a study of blood T cells in healthy people across ages. TCRdb re-analysed the 5' RACE reads in MiXCR, keeping a single row per CDR3 protein. The data hold about 680,000 distinct CDR3 sequences, with 45% to 50% observed a single time. Source material: blood. These receptors all come from a woman aged 55-75 years in good health. CDR3s include the opening cysteine and the closing phenylalanine or tryptophan.

TRBJ1-4,TRBV27,CASSLFEKLFF
TRBJ2-7,TRBV5-1,CASSFSLVGGEAQYF
TRBJ2-1,TRBV29-1,CSSDVGLRYNEQFF
TRBJ2-5,TRBV27,CASSLGTSLETQYF
TRBJ2-5,TRBV14,CAGSDGTPTGQETQYF
TRBJ2-6,TRBV7-8,CASSLIVGSGANVLTF
TRBJ2-1,TRBV18,CASSPQGQGAQGEQFF
.,TRBV6-5,CASTLRGRGEQYF
TRBJ2-5,TRBV5-1,CASSLVLAGEEQYF
TRBJ1-2,TRBV9,CVSSVGPGAGYGYTF
TRBJ2-7,TRBV10-3,CAIRSTSGSMSEQYF
TRBJ1-1,TRBV6-5,CASSYDLNTEAFF